A selection of T cell receptor beta chains follows, all from one sample in a study of post-analysis software for immune sequencing data. In TCRdb, the PCR reads were re-called with MiXCR into one record per CDR3 protein. The table has fewer than 850,000 distinct CDR3 sequences, just under 30% seen once; the top ten hold roughly 0.57%. The material sequenced was blood. Receptors were obtained from a girl aged 5-17 years with multiple sclerosis. Both conserved end residues are part of each CDR3. The D gene is left open where the match is weak. The size entry is marked missing in some rows and otherwise reads once, few, many or a size class.

clone size: -; V gene: TRBV20-1; D gene: TRBD2; J gene: TRBJ2-5; CDR3 protein: CSARDWRSSGSVETQYF; CDR3 DNA: TGCAGTGCTAGAGATTGGCGTAGTAGCGGGAGCGTTGAGACCCAGTACTTC
clone size: few; V gene: TRBV5-1; D gene: -; J gene: TRBJ2-1; CDR3 protein: CASSLTGTYEQFF; CDR3 DNA: TGCGCCAGCAGCTTAACCGGGACATATGAGCAGTTCTTC
clone size: -; V gene: TRBV29-1; D gene: -; J gene: TRBJ1-2; CDR3 protein: CSVKRGGGYTF; CDR3 DNA: TGCAGCGTAAAGAGGGGAGGTGGCTACACCTTC
clone size: -; V gene: TRBV5-1; D gene: -; J gene: TRBJ2-1; CDR3 protein: CASSLTSRPPVVNEQFF; CDR3 DNA: TGCGCCAGCAGCTTAACTTCCAGGCCCCCCGTTGTCAATGAGCAGTTCTTC
clone size: few; V gene: TRBV6-5; D gene: -; J gene: TRBJ2-7; CDR3 protein: CASSSPLGVPYEQYF; CDR3 DNA: TGTGCCAGCAGTTCCCCCCTGGGCGTCCCCTACGAGCAGTACTTC
clone size: -; V gene: TRBV29-1; D gene: -; J gene: TRBJ2-6; CDR3 protein: CSVRWPGANVLTF; CDR3 DNA: TGCAGCGTCAGGTGGCCTGGGGCCAACGTCCTGACTTTC
clone size: few; V gene: TRBV20-1; D gene: TRBD1; J gene: TRBJ1-6; CDR3 protein: CSARDPGQGKPLHF; CDR3 DNA: TGCAGTGCTAGAGATCCGGGACAGGGTAAACCCCTCCACTTT
clone size: many; V gene: TRBV12-3/TRBV12-4; D gene: -; J gene: TRBJ2-1; CDR3 protein: CASSLGGRSYNEQFF; CDR3 DNA: TGTGCCAGCAGTTTAGGGGGTCGCTCCTACAATGAGCAGTTCTTC
clone size: few; V gene: TRBV5-6; D gene: TRBD1; J gene: TRBJ2-5; CDR3 protein: CASSLALGQGETQYF; CDR3 DNA: TGTGCCAGCAGCTTGGCCCTGGGACAGGGTGAGACCCAGTACTTC
clone size: -; V gene: TRBV7-2; D gene: TRBD2; J gene: TRBJ2-7; CDR3 protein: CASSQGLAGPYEQYF; CDR3 DNA: TGTGCCAGCAGCCAGGGACTAGCGGGACCCTACGAGCAGTACTTC
clone size: -; V gene: TRBV25-1; D gene: TRBD2; J gene: TRBJ2-1; CDR3 protein: CASSREGLGNEQFF; CDR3 DNA: TGTGCCAGCAGTCGGGAGGGCCTCGGCAATGAGCAGTTCTTC
clone size: few; V gene: TRBV29-1; D gene: -; J gene: TRBJ1-1; CDR3 protein: CSVVSGRAEAFF; CDR3 DNA: TGCAGCGTTGTCTCAGGGAGGGCTGAAGCTTTCTTT
clone size: once; V gene: TRBV15; D gene: TRBD1; J gene: TRBJ2-3; CDR3 protein: CATSLSRTSGGIADTQYF; CDR3 DNA: TGTGCCACCAGCTTATCGAGAACCTCAGGGGGTATCGCAGATACGCAGTATTTT
clone size: few; V gene: TRBV28; D gene: TRBD2; J gene: TRBJ2-7; CDR3 protein: CASSSWTSGSKFNEQYF; CDR3 DNA: TGTGCCAGCAGTTCCTGGACTAGCGGGAGTAAGTTCAACGAGCAGTACTTC
clone size: few; V gene: TRBV6-1; D gene: -; J gene: TRBJ1-1; CDR3 protein: CASSVAEELVTEAFF; CDR3 DNA: TGTGCCAGCAGTGTGGCCGAGGAATTAGTCACTGAAGCTTTCTTT
clone size: few; V gene: TRBV27; D gene: -; J gene: TRBJ2-7; CDR3 protein: CASRSAGTTGEQYF; CDR3 DNA: TGTGCCAGCAGGTCCGCAGGGACGACGGGGGAGCAGTACTTC
clone size: -; V gene: TRBV27; D gene: -; J gene: TRBJ1-1; CDR3 protein: CASSLGASAEAFF; CDR3 DNA: TGTGCCAGCAGTCTGGGGGCGAGCGCTGAAGCTTTCTTT
clone size: few; V gene: TRBV6-2/TRBV6-3; D gene: -; J gene: TRBJ1-1; CDR3 protein: CASSARTGNTEAFF; CDR3 DNA: TGTGCCAGCAGTGCAAGGACGGGGAACACTGAAGCTTTCTTT
clone size: -; V gene: TRBV14; D gene: -; J gene: TRBJ2-1; CDR3 protein: CASSQGYLEQFF; CDR3 DNA: TGTGCCAGCAGCCAGGGCTATTTAGAGCAGTTCTTC
clone size: many; V gene: TRBV7-2; D gene: -; J gene: TRBJ2-3; CDR3 protein: CASSAPRTLGADTQYF; CDR3 DNA: TGTGCCAGCAGCGCACCTCGGACCCTCGGAGCAGATACGCAGTATTTT
clone size: -; V gene: TRBV6-1; D gene: -; J gene: TRBJ1-2; CDR3 protein: CASSSPLSEHYGYTF; CDR3 DNA: TGTGCCAGCAGTTCCCCCCTCAGCGAGCATTATGGCTACACCTTC
clone size: -; V gene: TRBV9; D gene: -; J gene: TRBJ2-2; CDR3 protein: CASSPLGGAGITGELFF; CDR3 DNA: TGTGCCAGCAGCCCTCTGGGGGGCGCGGGGATCACCGGGGAGCTGTTTTTT
clone size: -; V gene: TRBV3-1; D gene: -; J gene: TRBJ1-5; CDR3 protein: CASSQMPGQPQHF; CDR3 DNA: TGTGCCAGCAGCCAAATGCCCGGTCAGCCCCAGCATTTT
clone size: few; V gene: TRBV7-9; D gene: -; J gene: TRBJ2-7; CDR3 protein: CASSPFPGPGDYEQYF; CDR3 DNA: TGTGCCAGCAGCCCATTCCCTGGGCCGGGCGACTACGAGCAGTACTTC
clone size: -; V gene: TRBV5-6; D gene: -; J gene: TRBJ2-1; CDR3 protein: CASSFGGLGNEQFF; CDR3 DNA: TGTGCCAGCAGCTTCGGGGGGCTGGGGAATGAGCAGTTCTTC
clone size: -; V gene: TRBV15; D gene: -; J gene: TRBJ1-4; CDR3 protein: CATSRGTGLNEKLFF; CDR3 DNA: TGTGCCACCAGCAGAGGGACGGGACTTAATGAAAAACTGTTTTTT
clone size: few; V gene: TRBV10-3; D gene: -; J gene: TRBJ1-2; CDR3 protein: CAIGELGGYGYTF; CDR3 DNA: TGTGCCATCGGTGAACTAGGGGGCTATGGCTACACCTTC
clone size: few; V gene: TRBV15; D gene: -; J gene: TRBJ1-2; CDR3 protein: CATSRATGGYTF; CDR3 DNA: TGTGCCACCAGCAGAGCGACTGGGGGCTACACCTTC
clone size: -; V gene: TRBV12-3/TRBV12-4; D gene: -; J gene: TRBJ2-3; CDR3 protein: CASSLASVGPDTQYF; CDR3 DNA: TGTGCCAGCAGTTTAGCGAGCGTGGGCCCAGATACGCAGTATTTT
clone size: -; V gene: TRBV28; D gene: TRBD2; J gene: TRBJ2-7; CDR3 protein: CASRPTSGRGNEQYF; CDR3 DNA: TGTGCCAGCAGGCCGACTAGCGGGAGGGGCAACGAGCAGTACTTC
clone size: many; V gene: TRBV20-1; D gene: -; J gene: TRBJ2-3; CDR3 protein: CSARGSPDTQYF; CDR3 DNA: TGCAGTGCGCGCGGTTCCCCAGATACGCAGTATTTT
clone size: -; V gene: TRBV12-3/TRBV12-4; D gene: TRBD2; J gene: TRBJ2-3; CDR3 protein: CASSRTSRRSADTQYF; CDR3 DNA: TGTGCCAGCAGTCGGACTAGCAGGAGAAGCGCAGATACGCAGTATTTT
clone size: -; V gene: TRBV6-6; D gene: -; J gene: TRBJ1-6; CDR3 protein: CASSSFDRPNSFPLHF; CDR3 DNA: TGTGCCAGCAGTTCCTTCGACAGACCTAATTCGTTCCCCCTCCACTTT
clone size: -; V gene: TRBV7-2; D gene: TRBD1; J gene: TRBJ2-5; CDR3 protein: CASSRQNRGQETQYF; CDR3 DNA: TGTGCCAGCAGCCGGCAAAACAGGGGGCAAGAGACCCAGTACTTC
clone size: few; V gene: TRBV6-1; D gene: -; J gene: TRBJ2-5; CDR3 protein: CASSPVGAQETQYF; CDR3 DNA: TGTGCCAGCAGCCCCGTAGGGGCCCAAGAGACCCAGTACTTC
clone size: few; V gene: TRBV7-8; D gene: -; J gene: TRBJ2-5; CDR3 protein: CASSTSEVQETQYF; CDR3 DNA: TGTGCCAGCAGCACTAGTGAGGTACAAGAGACCCAGTACTTC
clone size: -; V gene: TRBV20-1; D gene: -; J gene: TRBJ2-2; CDR3 protein: CSARERGALNTGELFF; CDR3 DNA: TGCAGTGCTAGAGAGCGGGGAGCCTTGAACACCGGGGAGCTGTTTTTT
clone size: -; V gene: TRBV20-1; D gene: -; J gene: TRBJ2-3; CDR3 protein: CSARGGLSYTQYF; CDR3 DNA: TGCAGTGCTAGAGGCGGTCTCTCATATACGCAGTATTTT
clone size: few; V gene: TRBV29-1; D gene: -; J gene: TRBJ2-1; CDR3 protein: CSVLLDSYNEQFF; CDR3 DNA: TGCAGCGTTCTACTAGACTCCTACAATGAGCAGTTCTTC
clone size: few; V gene: TRBV20-1; D gene: TRBD2; J gene: TRBJ2-7; CDR3 protein: CSASRLAEYYEQYF; CDR3 DNA: TGCAGTGCTAGTAGGCTAGCGGAATACTACGAGCAGTACTTC
clone size: few; V gene: TRBV12-3/TRBV12-4; D gene: TRBD1; J gene: TRBJ1-5; CDR3 protein: CASRGTGDQPQHF; CDR3 DNA: TGTGCCAGCAGGGGGACAGGGGATCAGCCCCAGCATTTT
clone size: -; V gene: TRBV7-8; D gene: -; J gene: TRBJ2-1; CDR3 protein: CASSLASTGGGGEQFF; CDR3 DNA: TGTGCCAGCAGCTTAGCGTCGACGGGGGGCGGGGGTGAGCAGTTCTTC
clone size: -; V gene: TRBV6-1; D gene: -; J gene: TRBJ1-6; CDR3 protein: CASSTEPGAGSPLHF; CDR3 DNA: TGTGCCAGCTCAACTGAACCGGGAGCGGGGTCACCCCTCCACTTT
clone size: -; V gene: TRBV27; D gene: -; J gene: TRBJ2-7; CDR3 protein: CASSLISAAHEQYF; CDR3 DNA: TGTGCCAGCAGTTTAATTAGCGCCGCCCACGAGCAGTACTTC
clone size: many; V gene: TRBV6-5; D gene: TRBD2; J gene: TRBJ2-1; CDR3 protein: CASSPLAGSSYNEQFF; CDR3 DNA: TGTGCCAGCAGTCCCTTAGCGGGTAGCTCCTACAATGAGCAGTTCTTC
clone size: -; V gene: TRBV18; D gene: TRBD1; J gene: TRBJ2-3; CDR3 protein: CASSRKGAGTDTQYF; CDR3 DNA: TGTGCCAGCTCACGGAAGGGGGCAGGCACAGATACGCAGTATTTT
clone size: -; V gene: TRBV20-1; D gene: TRBD1; J gene: TRBJ1-5; CDR3 protein: CSAGGQGPNQPQHF; CDR3 DNA: TGCAGTGCCGGGGGACAGGGGCCGAATCAGCCCCAGCATTTT
clone size: few; V gene: TRBV5-5; D gene: TRBD1; J gene: TRBJ2-3; CDR3 protein: CASSYFIYRTGSTDTQYF; CDR3 DNA: TGTGCCAGCAGCTATTTCATCTACCGGACAGGCAGCACAGATACGCAGTATTTT
clone size: -; V gene: TRBV7-6; D gene: -; J gene: TRBJ1-5; CDR3 protein: CASSPGSSPNQPQHF; CDR3 DNA: TGTGCCAGCAGCCCCGGGAGTTCCCCCAATCAGCCCCAGCATTTT
clone size: -; V gene: TRBV20-1; D gene: TRBD1; J gene: TRBJ1-6; CDR3 protein: CSPGTDNSPLHF; CDR3 DNA: TGCAGTCCGGGGACAGATAATTCACCCCTCCACTTT
clone size: few; V gene: TRBV12-3/TRBV12-4; D gene: -; J gene: TRBJ2-7; CDR3 protein: CASSSGAWDEQYF; CDR3 DNA: TGTGCCAGCAGTTCAGGGGCTTGGGACGAGCAGTACTTC
clone size: -; V gene: TRBV15; D gene: TRBD1; J gene: TRBJ1-6; CDR3 protein: CATSRELWDRGRSGSPLHF; CDR3 DNA: TGTGCCACCAGCAGAGAGCTCTGGGACAGGGGGCGTTCGGGCTCACCCCTCCACTTT
clone size: few; V gene: TRBV7-2; D gene: TRBD1; J gene: TRBJ2-7; CDR3 protein: CASSLGLDRGLYEQYF; CDR3 DNA: TGTGCCAGCAGCTTAGGCCTAGACAGGGGGCTGTACGAGCAGTACTTC
clone size: -; V gene: TRBV5-1; D gene: TRBD1; J gene: TRBJ2-5; CDR3 protein: CASSRAGGEETQYF; CDR3 DNA: TGCGCCAGCAGCCGGGCAGGGGGCGAGGAGACCCAGTACTTC
clone size: -; V gene: TRBV3-1; D gene: -; J gene: TRBJ2-7; CDR3 protein: CASSQGPQYEQYF; CDR3 DNA: TGTGCCAGCAGCCAGGGACCTCAATACGAGCAGTACTTC
clone size: once; V gene: TRBV5-1; D gene: TRBD2; J gene: TRBJ2-1; CDR3 protein: CASSFGGDYNGQFF; CDR3 DNA: TGCGCCAGCAGCTTCGGCGGGGACTACAATGGGCAGTTCTTC
clone size: few; V gene: TRBV20-1; D gene: -; J gene: TRBJ1-4; CDR3 protein: CSARPGLGEKLFF; CDR3 DNA: TGCAGTGCTAGACCGGGCCTAGGTGAAAAACTGTTTTTT
clone size: -; V gene: TRBV14; D gene: -; J gene: TRBJ2-3; CDR3 protein: CASSHFRTASTDTQYF; CDR3 DNA: TGTGCCAGCAGCCATTTCCGGACAGCTAGCACAGATACGCAGTATTTT
clone size: -; V gene: TRBV25-1; D gene: -; J gene: TRBJ2-5; CDR3 protein: CASYDRETQYF; CDR3 DNA: TGTGCCAGTTACGATCGGGAGACCCAGTACTTC
clone size: -; V gene: TRBV6-1; D gene: TRBD1; J gene: TRBJ2-7; CDR3 protein: CASSDPGTGEEQYF; CDR3 DNA: TGTGCCAGCAGTGACCCGGGGACAGGGGAAGAGCAGTACTTC